This T cell receptor beta chain emerged from a study of shared clonotypes between healthy human individuals. This clone was recorded once. Deep was the level at which the assay was run. Produced via immunoSEQ multiplex PCR; TCRdb's table is partial and in-frame only. The sample includes about 710,000 clones, over 60% of them seen just once. Sequencing was performed on memory CD4+ T cells sorted from blood. Indicated subset: CD45RA-negative fraction. This TCR came from a woman aged 30 to 39 in good health.

The DNA of the CDR3 is TGCGCCAGCAGTTCGAGCGGGCGCTCCTACAATGAGCAGTTCTTC. It is translated as CASSSSGRSYNEQFF. V gene TRBV4-1 combines with J gene TRBJ2-1, with D perhaps TRBD2 (6 bases). In germline, CDR1 is MGHRA, CDR2 YSYEKL. CDR3 size: 15 residues. Trimming cost V 6 bases and J 0 bases, with 12 bases left between them.